The 3 T cell receptor beta chains below come from one sample, sequenced in a study of T cell responses to AZD1222 COVID-19 vaccine. The method was immunoSEQ multiplex PCR; TCRdb's version includes in-frame clones alone and lacks a portion of them. Here the sample spans 130,000 or so clones, just over 90% being singletons. This sample comprised peripheral blood, obtained on day 0 of AZD1222 vaccination. The origin of the receptors is an adult in good health.

The genes are TRBV6-5 and TRBJ2-5; D might be TRBD2 (5 bases). This CDR3 has 12 residues. Trimming took off 7 bases at V and 5 bases at J, with 11 bases between the two ends. Germline V gene data show CDR1 as MNHEY and CDR2 as SVGAGI. DNA of the CDR3: TGTGCCAGCACCAACCAGCGGGAGACCCAGTACTTC. Its translation: CASTNQRETQYF.

V gene TRBV7-3 combines with J gene TRBJ2-2; D ambiguous. This CDR3 is 12 amino acids long. CDR1 and CDR2 (germline): SGHTA, FQGTGA. Trimming pared 6 bases from V and 2 bases from J, leaving 4 bases between. The DNA of the CDR3 is TGTGCCAGCAGGGGAAACACCGGGGAGCTGTTTTTT. Protein sequence: CASRGNTGELFF.

The gene calls are TRBV4-1 and TRBJ1-5; 7 bases map to TRBD1. Germline CDR1 and CDR2: MGHRA and YSYEKL. The CDR3 spans 18 residues. J gave up 5 bases and V 4 bases, and 17 bases lay outside the gene matches. CDR3 DNA sequence: TGCGCCAGCAGCCCATTAGGGCCACAGGGGCACCACGATCAGCCCCAGCATTTT. Protein: CASSPLGPQGHHDQPQHF.